The present TCR beta chain was sequenced within a study of T cell changes during pregnancy in multiple sclerosis (dated 2019 in TCRdb). For context, the study as a whole: Changes in the T cell repertoire over the course of pregnancy were examined in this study in women with multiple sclerosis.

V sheds 8 bases and J sheds 4 bases, leaving 12 bases between their ends. The CDR3 has 13 amino acids, counting the end cysteine and phenylalanine. The sequence is cut down to CDR3 DNA, 39 bases in frame from base 1. CDR1 and CDR2 were assigned from the germline V gene as MNHNS and SASEGT. Notes on this clone: Its antigen specificity is not known. No base-level quality is on record; no much larger clone is a single base apart.

The library came from the immunoSEQ multiplex PCR assay. TCRdb took over this immuneACCESS table, retaining in-frame rearrangements with V and J assigned. Such tables are incomplete; in checked studies, under half of the missing clones stem from an unresolved V gene, and the remainder is unexplained. This sample has roughly 84,000 clones in its table, and roughly 93% of those were observed once. The leading ten clones occupy roughly 1.4% of the sample. The V and J segments used are TRBV6-1 and TRBJ2-1; a confident D gene designation cannot be given. This sequence originates from a female donor in good health, enrolled as a control in a pregnancy study. This sample comprised peripheral blood, obtained in the third trimester of pregnancy. The DNA is TGTGCCAGCCTAATTGGGCGATACAATGAGCAGTTCTTC. Its protein reads: CASLIGRYNEQFF.